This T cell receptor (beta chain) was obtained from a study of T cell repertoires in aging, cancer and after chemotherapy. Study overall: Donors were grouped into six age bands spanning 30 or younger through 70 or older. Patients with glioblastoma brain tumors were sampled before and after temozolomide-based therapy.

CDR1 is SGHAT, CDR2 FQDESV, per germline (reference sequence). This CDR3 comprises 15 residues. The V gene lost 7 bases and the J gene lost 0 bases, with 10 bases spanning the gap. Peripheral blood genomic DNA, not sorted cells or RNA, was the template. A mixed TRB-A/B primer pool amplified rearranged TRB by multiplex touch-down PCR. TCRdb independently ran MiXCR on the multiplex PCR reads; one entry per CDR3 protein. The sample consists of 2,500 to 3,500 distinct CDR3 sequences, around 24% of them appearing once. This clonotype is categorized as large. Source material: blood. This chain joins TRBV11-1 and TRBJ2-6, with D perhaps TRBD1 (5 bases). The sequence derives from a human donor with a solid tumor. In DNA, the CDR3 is TGTGCCAGCACTGGACACCCCTCTGGGGCCAACGTCCTGACTTTC. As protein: CASTGHPSGANVLTF.